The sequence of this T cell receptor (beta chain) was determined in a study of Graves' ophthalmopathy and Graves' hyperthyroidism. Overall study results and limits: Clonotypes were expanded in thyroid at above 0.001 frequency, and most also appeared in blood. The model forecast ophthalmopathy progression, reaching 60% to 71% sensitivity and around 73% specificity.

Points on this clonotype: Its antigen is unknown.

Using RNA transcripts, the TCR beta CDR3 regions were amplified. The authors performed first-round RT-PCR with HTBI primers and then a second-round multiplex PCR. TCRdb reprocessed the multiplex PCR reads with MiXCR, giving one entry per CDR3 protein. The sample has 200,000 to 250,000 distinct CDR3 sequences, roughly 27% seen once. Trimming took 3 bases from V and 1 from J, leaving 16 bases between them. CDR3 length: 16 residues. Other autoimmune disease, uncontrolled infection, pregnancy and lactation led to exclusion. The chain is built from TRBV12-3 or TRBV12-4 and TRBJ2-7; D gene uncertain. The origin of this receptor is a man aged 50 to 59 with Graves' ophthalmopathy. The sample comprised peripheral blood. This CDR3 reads CASSFLGPLGSYEQYF. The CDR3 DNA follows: TGTGCCAGCAGTTTTCTGGGCCCCCTGGGGTCCTACGAGCAGTACTTC.